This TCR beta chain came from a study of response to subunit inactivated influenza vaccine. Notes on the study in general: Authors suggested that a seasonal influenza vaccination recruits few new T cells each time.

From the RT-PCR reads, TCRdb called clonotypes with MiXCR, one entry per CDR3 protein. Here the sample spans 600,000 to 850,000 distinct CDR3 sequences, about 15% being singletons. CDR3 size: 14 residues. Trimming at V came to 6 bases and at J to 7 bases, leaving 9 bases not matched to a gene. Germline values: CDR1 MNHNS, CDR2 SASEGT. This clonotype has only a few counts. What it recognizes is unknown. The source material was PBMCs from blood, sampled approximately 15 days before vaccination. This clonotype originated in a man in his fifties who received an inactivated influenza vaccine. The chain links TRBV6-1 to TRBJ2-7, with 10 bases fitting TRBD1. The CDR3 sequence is CASSKDRGLGEQYF. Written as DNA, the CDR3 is TGTGCCAGCAGCAAAGACAGGGGGCTGGGGGAGCAGTACTTC.